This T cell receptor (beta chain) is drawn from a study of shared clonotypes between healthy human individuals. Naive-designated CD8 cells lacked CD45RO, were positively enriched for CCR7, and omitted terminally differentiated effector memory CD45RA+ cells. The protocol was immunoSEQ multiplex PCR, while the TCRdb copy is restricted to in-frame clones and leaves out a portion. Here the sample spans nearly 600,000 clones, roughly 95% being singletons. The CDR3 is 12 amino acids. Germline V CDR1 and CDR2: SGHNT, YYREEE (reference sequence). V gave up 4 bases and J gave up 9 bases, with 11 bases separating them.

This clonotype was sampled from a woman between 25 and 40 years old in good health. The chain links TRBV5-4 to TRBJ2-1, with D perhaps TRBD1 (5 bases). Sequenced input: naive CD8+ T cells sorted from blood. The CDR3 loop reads CASSVGVGEQFF. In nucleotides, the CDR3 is TGTGCCAGCAGCGTAGGGGTTGGTGAGCAGTTCTTC.